This TCR beta chain was sequenced for a study of blood T cell repertoires in COVID-19. In the study overall: Donors in the United States, Italy and Spain gave samples during acute or convalescent COVID-19. PBMCs, B-cell-depleted T cells, or T cells were the source of the cDNA or gDNA that made up the material.

CDR1 and CDR2 from the germline V gene are LGHDT and YNNKEL (reference sequence). Trimming left V 4 bases short and J 4 bases short, with 13 bases between. CDR3 length: 14 residues. In the original workflow: Using reference gene primer amplification, nucleated cell counts were estimated. Clones were read by immunoSEQ multiplex PCR, and TCRdb kept only the in-frame ones, dropping some. Clonal size and the V and J genes are those of that table, whereas D and trimming came from the DNA. The sample records 100,000 to 130,000 clones, approximately 80% being singletons. V usage is TRBV3-1 (or the pseudogene TRBV3-2) and J usage is TRBJ1-2, with D possibly TRBD1 on 5 matching bases. This clonotype originated in a man aged 65-85 years with acute or convalescent COVID-19. The sample consisted of peripheral blood. CDR3 sequence (DNA): TGTGCCAGCAGCCTCTCCCACAGGACCTATGGCTACACCTTC. Its translation is CASSLSHRTYGYTF.